The clone carrying this T cell receptor (beta chain) appeared a single time. The sample carries other DNA sequences with the same CDR3. This sample was taken from a study of shared clonotypes between healthy human individuals. Germline CDR1 is SGHTA and CDR2 is FQGNSA. Trimming pared 1 base from V and 1 base from J, leaving 5 bases between. This CDR3 comprises 14 residues. Each subset's genomic DNA was split evenly across several immunoSEQ plates. Sequencing was performed with immunoSEQ multiplex PCR; in TCRdb, only in-frame clones are kept and a portion is missing. The repertoire has about a million clones, roughly 80% of them found once; the top ten carry roughly 0.83%.

The J gene is TRBJ1-5, the V gene TRBV7-2; D unclear. Sequenced material: memory CD4+ T cells from PBMCs. Subset in this sample: CD45RA-negative fraction. The sequence derives from a man aged 18 to 30 in good health. Some clones in this sample may be carry-over from other donors' samples. CDR3 region: CASSLDGSNQPQHF. CDR3 nucleotide sequence: TGTGCCAGCAGCTTAGATGGGAGCAATCAGCCCCAGCATTTT.